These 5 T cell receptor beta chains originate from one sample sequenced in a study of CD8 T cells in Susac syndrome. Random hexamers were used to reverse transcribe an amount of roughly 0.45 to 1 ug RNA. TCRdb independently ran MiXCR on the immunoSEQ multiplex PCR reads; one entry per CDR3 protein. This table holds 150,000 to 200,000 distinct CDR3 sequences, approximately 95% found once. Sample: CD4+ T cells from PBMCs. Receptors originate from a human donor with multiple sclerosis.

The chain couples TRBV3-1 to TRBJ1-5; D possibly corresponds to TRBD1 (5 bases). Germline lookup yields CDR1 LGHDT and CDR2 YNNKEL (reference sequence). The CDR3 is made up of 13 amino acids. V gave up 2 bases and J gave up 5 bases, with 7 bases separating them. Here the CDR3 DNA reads TGTGCCAGCAGCCAAAGGGGCCATCAGCCCCAGCATTTT. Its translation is CASSQRGHQPQHF.

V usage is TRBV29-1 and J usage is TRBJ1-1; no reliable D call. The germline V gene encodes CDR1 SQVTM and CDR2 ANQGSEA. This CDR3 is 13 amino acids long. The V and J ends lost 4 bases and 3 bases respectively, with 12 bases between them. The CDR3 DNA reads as TGCAGCGTTGCTGAAGGGTGGGACACTGAAGCTTTCTTT. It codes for CSVAEGWDTEAFF.

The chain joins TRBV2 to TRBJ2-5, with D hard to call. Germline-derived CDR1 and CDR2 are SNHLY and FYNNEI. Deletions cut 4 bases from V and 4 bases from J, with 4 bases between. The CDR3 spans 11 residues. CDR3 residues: CASSARETQYF. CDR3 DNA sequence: TGTGCCAGCAGTGCCCGAGAGACCCAGTACTTC.

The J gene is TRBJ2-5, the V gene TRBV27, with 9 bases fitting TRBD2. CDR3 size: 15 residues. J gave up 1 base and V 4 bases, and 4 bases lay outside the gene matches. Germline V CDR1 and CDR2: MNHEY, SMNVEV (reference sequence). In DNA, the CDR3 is TGTGCCAGCAGTTCTCTAGCGGGGCCCCAAGAGACCCAGTACTTC. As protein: CASSSLAGPQETQYF.

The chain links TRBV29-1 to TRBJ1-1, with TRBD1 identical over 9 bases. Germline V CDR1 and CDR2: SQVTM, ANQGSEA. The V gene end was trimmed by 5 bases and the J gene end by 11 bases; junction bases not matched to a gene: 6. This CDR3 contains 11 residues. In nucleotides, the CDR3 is TGCAGCGTTCACAGGGGGCGCGTGGCTTTCTTT. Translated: CSVHRGRVAFF.